The rows below give T cell receptor beta chains drawn from one sample of a study of Ad26.COV2.S vaccination and SARS-CoV-2 variants. Assay: immunoSEQ multiplex PCR; the TCRdb copy retains only in-frame clones and omits some. The sample has about 680,000 clones; roughly 90% are singletons. The material sequenced was peripheral blood, taken in a trial of Ad26.COV2.S vaccine versus placebo. These receptors were obtained from a person between 18 and 59 years old who received the Ad26.COV2.S COVID-19 vaccine or a placebo. CDR3s include the opening cysteine and the closing phenylalanine or tryptophan.

j_call v_call cdr3_aa
TRBJ2-2 TRBV3-1/TRBV3-2 CASSLKVAAGELFF
TRBJ2-3 TRBV7-2 CAITASSGGRPQYF
TRBJ1-2 TRBV4-3 CASSQEAGTGVRYGYTF
TRBJ1-6 TRBV27 CASSFVALHNSPLHF
TRBJ2-7 TRBV6-5 CASRGTGAYEQYF
TRBJ2-7 TRBV2 CASSGGSSYEQYF
TRBJ1-4 TRBV30 CAWSVRRANEKLFF
TRBJ2-5 TRBV3-1/TRBV3-2 CATGTSNQETQYF
TRBJ2-3 TRBV6-2/TRBV6-3 CASSYSLGAGTDTQYF
TRBJ2-7 TRBV7-8 CASSLGRTGVYEQYF
TRBJ1-3 TRBV4-3 CASSQAVRAGNTIYF
TRBJ1-5 TRBV27 CASRQGYSNQPQHF
TRBJ2-1 TRBV5-1 CASSTWDVSNEQFF
TRBJ2-3 TRBV27 CASSSAGDTQYF
TRBJ1-1 TRBV10-3 CAISPLTGTEAFF
TRBJ1-5 TRBV5-5 CASSPGAISSNQPQHF
TRBJ2-5 TRBV5-1 CASSQRVGLVETQYF
TRBJ2-7 TRBV18 CASSPPGKQGLYEQYF
TRBJ2-5 TRBV18 CASSGASQETQYF
TRBJ1-5 TRBV24-1 CATSDSKGGQPQHF
TRBJ2-7 TRBV3-1/TRBV3-2 CASSRQITGYEQYF
TRBJ2-7 TRBV14 CASSQDGRAGTNEQYF
TRBJ2-3 TRBV24-1 CATSDPGRADTQYF
TRBJ1-2 TRBV2 CASSEEQGVSGYTF
TRBJ1-6 TRBV27 CASKLWQIADNSPLHF
TRBJ1-1 TRBV6-5 CASSYGRHREHTEAFF
TRBJ2-5 TRBV7-9 CASSGGTQYF
TRBJ2-7 TRBV12-5 CASGPGTGLNEQYF
TRBJ1-1 TRBV6-5 CASRPGLPNTEAFF
TRBJ2-5 TRBV9 CASSVRGSPETQYF
TRBJ2-3 TRBV11-2 CASSFRGGFTDTQYF
TRBJ1-3 TRBV24-1 CATSETTGPGNTIYF
TRBJ1-2 TRBV30 CAWSFGVGYTF